One T cell receptor (beta chain) is described in this entry. The antigen it recognizes is unknown. Base qualities are not at hand, and no much larger clone is one base apart. TCR beta chain sequences were generated from genomic DNA using the immunoSEQ assay. The paper's processing steps were these. CDR3 sequences that did not begin with the conserved framework cysteine at position 104 were removed by hand. To get clonality, the normalized Shannon's Diversity Index was subtracted from one, giving values from 0 (maximal diversity) to 1 (oligoclonal). Differences in the frequency of the same CDR3 between samples, such as brain versus blood, were assessed with chi-squared comparison-of-proportions tests. Public clonotypes were found by searching immuneACCESS, and the VDJdb browser was used to assess similarity to known antiviral clonotypes. TCRdb mirrors the immuneACCESS table, restricted to in-frame sequences. Some clones are absent from its copies; in checked studies, under half trace to an unresolved V gene, and the reason for the others is unknown. V, J and clone size are taken as reported in that table, and D and trimming were inferred from the DNA itself. This sample has about 9,000 clones in its table, and 69% of those were observed once. The ten largest clones represent 18% of the sample.

Interpreted using the paper, the time point label stands for: resected brain tissue, or blood drawn just prior to surgery. The surgery cases showing the highest brain T cell transcript signatures were chosen for TCR beta chain sequencing of brain tissue and, when available, of blood. Patients had been treated with at least one anti-epileptic drug before surgery. TCR-sequenced patients were children with drug-resistant epilepsy due to tuberous sclerosis complex, focal cortical dysplasia, Rasmussen encephalitis or hemimegalencephaly. The brain samples were frozen blocks of fresh involved tissue resected during epilepsy surgery. The Monarch genomic DNA purification kit was used to extract bulk genomic DNA from unsorted brain tissue and from whole blood. The source of the sample is a study of brain T cells in children with intractable seizures (dated by TCRdb to about 2021). Some background on the complete study: As a first screen for immune gene transcripts, resected brain tissue from approximately 50 pediatric epilepsy surgery cases was run on a NanoString immunology panel. About 70% of the 12 selected surgery cases also had pre-surgery blood sequenced, which left four cases with brain tissue only.

CDR1 and CDR2 were assigned from the germline V gene (reference sequence) as LNHNV and YYDKDF. The cysteine opens and the phenylalanine closes a CDR3 of 14 amino acids. CDR3 DNA only is kept here, 42 bases in frame from base 1. The germline ends are 7 bases apart after V is trimmed by 1 base and J by 1 base. On the study overall, not on this receptor specifically: Viral specificity was inferred solely from CDR3 sequence similarity, and the HCMV serostatus of the patients was not known. The top 50 brain clonotypes contained both public and private clones, and in each case the most abundant public CDR3 closely resembled known HCMV, EBV or influenza A epitope-specific CDR3s. Sequencing depth differed between pre- and post-surgery blood, so clones missing from the pre-surgery sample may reflect undersampling.

The input for sequencing was resected brain tissue, taken at surgery. The sequence is built from TRBV15 and TRBJ1-2, with the D gene uncertain. The receptor's source is a girl under 10 years old with tuberous sclerosis and intractable seizures. The CDR3 amino acid sequence is: CATSRVTVNYGYTF. The DNA sequence follows: TGTGCCACCAGCAGAGTCACGGTTAACTATGGCTACACCTTC.